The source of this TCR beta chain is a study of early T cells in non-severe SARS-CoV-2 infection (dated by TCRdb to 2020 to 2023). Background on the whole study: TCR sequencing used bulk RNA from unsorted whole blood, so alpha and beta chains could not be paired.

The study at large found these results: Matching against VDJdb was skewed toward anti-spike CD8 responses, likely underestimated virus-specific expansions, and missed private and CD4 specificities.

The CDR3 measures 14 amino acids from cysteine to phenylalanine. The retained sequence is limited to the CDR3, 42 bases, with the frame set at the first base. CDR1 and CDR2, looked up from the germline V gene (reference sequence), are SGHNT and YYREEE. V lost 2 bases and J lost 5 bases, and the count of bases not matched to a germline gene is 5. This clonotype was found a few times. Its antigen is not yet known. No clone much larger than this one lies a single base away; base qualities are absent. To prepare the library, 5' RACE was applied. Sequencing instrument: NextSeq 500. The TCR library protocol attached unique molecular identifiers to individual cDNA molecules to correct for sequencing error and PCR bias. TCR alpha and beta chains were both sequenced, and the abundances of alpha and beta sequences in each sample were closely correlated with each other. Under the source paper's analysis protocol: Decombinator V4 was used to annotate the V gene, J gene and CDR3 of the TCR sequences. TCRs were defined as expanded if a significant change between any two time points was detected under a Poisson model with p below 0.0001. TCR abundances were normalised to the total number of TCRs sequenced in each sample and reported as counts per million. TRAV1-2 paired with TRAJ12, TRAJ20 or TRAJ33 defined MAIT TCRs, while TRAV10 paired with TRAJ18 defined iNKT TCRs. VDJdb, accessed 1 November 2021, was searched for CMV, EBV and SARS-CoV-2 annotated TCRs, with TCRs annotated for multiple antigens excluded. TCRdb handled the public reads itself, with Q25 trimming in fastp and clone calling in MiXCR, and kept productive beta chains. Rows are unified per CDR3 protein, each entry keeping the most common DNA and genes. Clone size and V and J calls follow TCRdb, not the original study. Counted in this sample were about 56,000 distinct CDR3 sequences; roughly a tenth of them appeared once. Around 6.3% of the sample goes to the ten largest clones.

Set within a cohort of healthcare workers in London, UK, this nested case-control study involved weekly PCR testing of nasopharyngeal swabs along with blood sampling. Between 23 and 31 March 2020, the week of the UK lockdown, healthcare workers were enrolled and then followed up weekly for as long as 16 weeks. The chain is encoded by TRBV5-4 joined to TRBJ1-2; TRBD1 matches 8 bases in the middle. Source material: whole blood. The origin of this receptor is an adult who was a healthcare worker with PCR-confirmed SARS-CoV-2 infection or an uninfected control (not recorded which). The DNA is TGTGCCAGCAGCTTTGACAGGGGCAAGTATGGCTACACCTTC. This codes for CASSFDRGKYGYTF.